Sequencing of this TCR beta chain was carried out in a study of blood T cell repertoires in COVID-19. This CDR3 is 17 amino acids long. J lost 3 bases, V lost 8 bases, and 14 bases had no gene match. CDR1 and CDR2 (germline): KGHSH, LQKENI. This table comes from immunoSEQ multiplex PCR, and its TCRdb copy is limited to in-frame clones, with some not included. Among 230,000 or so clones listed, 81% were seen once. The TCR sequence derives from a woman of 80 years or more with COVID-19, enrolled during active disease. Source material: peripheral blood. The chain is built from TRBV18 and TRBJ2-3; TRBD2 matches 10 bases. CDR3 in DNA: TGTGCCAGCCGCGGACTAGCGGAGACGCAAGTTACAGATACGCAGTATTTT. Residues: CASRGLAETQVTDTQYF.